This T cell receptor (beta chain) was sequenced for a study of T cell responses to AZD1222 COVID-19 vaccine. Regarding the study as a whole: There were mostly white British donors and more females than males, and clonal diversity was possibly underestimated. It was only after the peak T cell response that any repertoires were sampled. A rise in Spike-specific TCR breadth and depth followed two AZD1222 doses.

The CDR3 loop spans 14 amino acids. Trimming cost V 6 bases and J 2 bases, with 13 bases left between them. Germline CDR1 and CDR2: SEHNR and FQNEAQ (reference sequence). On this clone: Its antigen is currently unknown.

TCRdb's copy holds only in-frame clones and misses some; the assay was immunoSEQ multiplex PCR. The sample holds some 150,000 clones, around 90% seen once. This TCR came from an adult who received the AZD1222 COVID-19 vaccine. The specimen was peripheral blood, collected 28 days after the second AZD1222 dose. The chain has TRBV7-9 and TRBJ2-5; D possibly matches TRBD1 or TRBD2 (5 bases each). Here the CDR3 reads CASSSGTAQETQYF. The CDR3 DNA follows: TGTGCCAGCAGTTCCGGGACGGCTCAAGAGACCCAGTACTTC.